This T cell receptor beta chain was recovered during a study of blood T cell repertoires in COVID-19. Recruitment covered about 25 US areas and drew participants whose ages spanned about 18 to 100 years. Two negative PCRs, clearance, or symptom resolution had been documented for recovered Cohort 3 donors. The V end lost 1 base, the J end lost 4 bases, and 9 bases lay between the germline ends. The CDR3 is 14 amino acids. The germline gives CDR1 SGHVS, CDR2 FNYEAQ. Methods used by the authors: Amplifying reference gene primers gave estimates of nucleated cell counts. The repertoire was sequenced with immunoSEQ multiplex PCR; TCRdb's copy has only in-frame clones and lacks some. D and trimming come from the DNA, and the V and J calls and clone size come from that table. The sample holds 450,000 to 500,000 clones, about nine tenths seen once.

The sample taken for sequencing was PBMCs or T cells enriched from blood (not recorded which). V usage is TRBV7-6 and J usage is TRBJ2-3; tentative D call: TRBD1 (5 bases). The source of this sequence is a woman between 55 and 75 years old who had recovered from COVID-19. The CDR3 DNA sequence: TGTGCCAGCAGCTTAGAGCCAGGGTCAGATACGCAGTATTTT. It is translated as CASSLEPGSDTQYF.